The clone carrying this T cell receptor beta chain was observed many times. The antigen remains undetermined. This specimen comes from a study of early T cells in non-severe SARS-CoV-2 infection. Study overall: Sequenced material consisted of bulk RNA (from unsorted whole blood), and chains were unpaired.

Each single cDNA molecule received a unique molecular identifier. TCRdb recomputed calls from the 5' RACE reads with MiXCR, one row per CDR3 protein. The repertoire holds tens of thousands of distinct CDR3 sequences, with under 7% as singletons. V shed 0 bases and J shed 7 bases, with 9 bases lying between them. The CDR3 contains 13 residues. Germline V gives CDR1 SGHTA, CDR2 FQGNSA. Findings and caveats of the study: Database matching using VDJdb favored anti-spike CD8 responses, with private and CD4 specificities left missing.

The clonotype originates from an adult who was a healthcare worker with PCR-confirmed SARS-CoV-2 infection or an uninfected control (not recorded which). The V gene is TRBV7-2, the J gene TRBJ1-1; D may be TRBD1 (5 bases). Source material: whole blood. The CDR3 DNA is TGTGCCAGCAGCTTAGCAGGGGAAGGTGAAGCTTTCTTT. This codes for CASSLAGEGEAFF.